The table lists the clone carrying this T cell receptor (beta chain) with a few counts. Its target is unknown. V was pared by 4 bases and J by 5 bases, with 5 bases of the junction left unmatched. CDR1 is SEHNR, CDR2 FQNEAQ, per germline (reference sequence). This CDR3 region has 14 residues. Every isolated RNA sample was fully reverse transcribed, so sequencing captured expressed TCRB transcripts. The table came from immunoSEQ multiplex PCR; TCRdb's copy has only in-frame clones and leaves some out. The sample contains some 130,000 clones, 9% of which appear only once. This sample was included in a study of beta chain features in type 1 diabetes. Study-wide points: Within each of all four CD4+ subsets, Type 1 diabetes patients had TCRB CDR3s that were moderately but significantly shorter.

The chain uses TRBV7-9 and TRBJ2-5, with 9 bases matching TRBD1. The source of this sequence is a man aged 25-45 years with type 1 diabetes. Sequencing used central memory CD4+ T cells from blood. CDR3 protein: CASSSQGARETQYF. In DNA, the CDR3 is TGTGCCAGCAGCTCACAGGGGGCCCGGGAGACCCAGTACTTC.